The rows below give T cell receptor beta chains drawn from one sample of a study of CD8+ T cells in alopecia areata. TCRdb keeps only in-frame clones here, not all; method: immunoSEQ multiplex PCR. Among some 160,000 clones listed, about three fifths were seen once. Sample: CD8+ T cells sorted from blood. These receptor sequences come from a human donor in good health. Each CDR3 is given with its conserved first and last residue. A D gene is named only where the DNA matches it firmly. Size tells how often a clone was seen (once, few, many) or the class of an expanded clone, and some rows leave it out.

j_gene,abundance,v_gene,d_gene,CDR3nt,CDR3aa
TRBJ2-7,.,TRBV5-1,TRBD2,TGCGCCAGCAGCGCATATAGCGGGAGCAACGTCCACGAGCAGTACTTC,CASSAYSGSNVHEQYF
TRBJ1-2,once,TRBV29-1,.,TGCAGCGTTGAAGGCCGTGGCGGCTACACCTTC,CSVEGRGGYTF
TRBJ1-2,.,TRBV7-6,.,TGTGCCAGCAGCTTCGGACAAAACTATGGCTACACCTTC,CASSFGQNYGYTF
TRBJ2-3,.,TRBV13,.,TGTGCCAGCCGCCCTGGTGGGGCAGATACGCAGTATTTT,CASRPGGADTQYF
TRBJ2-1,.,TRBV7-9,TRBD2,TGTGCCAGCAGCTTAGGAGGACTAGCGGGAGGCAATGAGCAGTTCTTC,CASSLGGLAGGNEQFF
TRBJ2-1,.,TRBV7-2,.,TGTGCCAGCAGCTTATTATCAGGGTGGAATGAGCAGTTCTTC,CASSLLSGWNEQFF
TRBJ1-3,.,TRBV9,.,TGTGCCAGCAGCGAAGGGACGGCCTCTGGAAACACCATATATTTT,CASSEGTASGNTIYF
TRBJ2-2,.,TRBV7-9,TRBD2,TGTGCCAGCAGCGACCGGACTAGCGGGAGTATCGGGGAGCTGTTTTTT,CASSDRTSGSIGELFF
TRBJ2-1,.,TRBV11-2,.,TGTGCCAGCAGCTCATATCTAGCGAGGCCCTACAATGAGCAGTTCTTC,CASSSYLARPYNEQFF
TRBJ2-7,.,TRBV28,.,TGTGCCAGCAGTTTAGGTGGGGAGCAGTACTTC,CASSLGGEQYF
TRBJ2-1,.,TRBV5-1,.,TGCGCCAGCAGCGGGGAATTTGCGGGTTACAATGAGCAGTTCTTC,CASSGEFAGYNEQFF
TRBJ2-1,.,TRBV4-1,TRBD2,TGCGCCAGCAGCCAATACCTAGCGGGAGGGCCTGGTGAGCAGTTCTTC,CASSQYLAGGPGEQFF
TRBJ1-2,.,TRBV27,TRBD1,TGTGCCAGCAGTCCCGGACAGGCCTGGGGCTACACCTTC,CASSPGQAWGYTF
TRBJ1-5,.,TRBV15,TRBD1,TGTGCCACCAGCAGAGTTCCCGGACAGGGGCTACAGCCCCAGCATTTT,CATSRVPGQGLQPQHF
TRBJ2-2,few,TRBV20-1,.,TGCAGTGCCAAGAACACCGGGGAGCTGTTTTTT,CSAKNTGELFF
TRBJ2-1,.,TRBV11-2,.,TGTGCCAGCCAGGCCGCGGGTCCTGAGCAGTTCTTC,CASQAAGPEQFF
TRBJ2-5,.,TRBV7-9,.,TGTGCCAGCAGCATGGGGGAGGAGACCCAGTACTTC,CASSMGEETQYF
TRBJ2-7,.,TRBV28,.,TGTGCCGGATCGACAGGAGCCTACGAGCAGTACTTC,CAGSTGAYEQYF
TRBJ2-7,.,TRBV11-2,.,TGTGCCAGCAGCTTATCGGACAGAGCCTACGAGCAGTACTTC,CASSLSDRAYEQYF
TRBJ2-7,few,TRBV5-6,.,TGTGCCAGCAACCCTTCCGGGACACTTTACGAGCAGTACTTC,CASNPSGTLYEQYF
TRBJ2-1,.,TRBV5-1,TRBD1,TGCGCCAGCACCCCTTTGGCAGGGGGCGGATTTGGGGTGCAGTTCTTC,CASTPLAGGGFGVQFF
TRBJ2-7,.,TRBV9,.,TGTGCCAGCAGCCCACCGGGGGTGAGGGGAGGCGAGCAGTACTTC,CASSPPGVRGGEQYF